This T cell receptor beta chain was sequenced during a study of molecular identifiers for immune sequencing clone quantification. The CDR3 runs 14 residues. Trimming removed 5 bases from V and 0 bases from J, with 11 bases in between. Germline V gene lookup returns CDR1 GTSNPN and CDR2 SVGIG (reference sequence). One entry per CDR3 protein results from TCRdb running MiXCR on the PCR reads. This repertoire shows approximately 500,000 distinct CDR3 sequences, about a quarter found once; its top ten account for around 0.78%. The chain uses TRBV30 and TRBJ1-5; D might be TRBD1 (5 bases). The clonotype comes from a human donor in good health. Some libraries in this study had Jurkat cell RNA spiked in. Sequencing was carried out using naive CD8+ T cells from blood, with Jurkat cell RNA spiked in. Subset noted: FACS-sorted CD8+CD4-CCR7+CD45RA+ naive T cells. CDR3 protein: CAWCGTASNQPQHF. The CDR3 region has the DNA TGTGCCTGGTGTGGGACGGCTAGCAATCAGCCCCAGCATTTT.